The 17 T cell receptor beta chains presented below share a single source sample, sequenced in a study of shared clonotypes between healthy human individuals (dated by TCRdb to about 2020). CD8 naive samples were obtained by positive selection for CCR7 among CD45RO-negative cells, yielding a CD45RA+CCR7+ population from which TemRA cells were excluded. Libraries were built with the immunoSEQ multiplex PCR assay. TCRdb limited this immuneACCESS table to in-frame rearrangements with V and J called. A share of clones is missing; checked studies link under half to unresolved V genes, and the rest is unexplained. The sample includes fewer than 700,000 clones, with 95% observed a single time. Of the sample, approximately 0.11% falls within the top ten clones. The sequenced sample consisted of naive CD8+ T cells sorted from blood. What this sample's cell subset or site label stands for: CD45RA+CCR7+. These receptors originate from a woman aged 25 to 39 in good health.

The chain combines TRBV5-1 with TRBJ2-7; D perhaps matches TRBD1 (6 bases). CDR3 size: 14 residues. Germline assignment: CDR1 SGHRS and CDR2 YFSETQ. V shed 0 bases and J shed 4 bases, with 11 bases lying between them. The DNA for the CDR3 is TGCGCCAGCAGCTTGGAGGCCAGGGGATACGAGCAGTACTTC. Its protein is CASSLEARGYEQYF.

DNA for the CDR3: TGTGCCAGCAGCACCCCTTCAATTGGAGCGGACTATGGCTACACCTTC. Amino acids: CASSTPSIGADYGYTF. The chain has TRBV5-6 and TRBJ1-2; D gene ambiguous. The CDR3 extends over 16 amino acids. Germline loops: CDR1 SGHDT, CDR2 YYEEEE. Trimming removed 4 bases from V and 3 bases from J, with 19 bases in between. The entire variable domain, with the rest obtained from reference TRBV5-6 and TRBJ1-2, is as follows: DAGVTQSPTHLIKTRGQQVTLRCSPKSGHDTVSWYQQALGQGPQFIFQYYEEEERQRGNFPDRFSGHQFPNYSSELNVNALLLGDSALYLCASSTPSIGADYGYTFGSGTRLTVV.

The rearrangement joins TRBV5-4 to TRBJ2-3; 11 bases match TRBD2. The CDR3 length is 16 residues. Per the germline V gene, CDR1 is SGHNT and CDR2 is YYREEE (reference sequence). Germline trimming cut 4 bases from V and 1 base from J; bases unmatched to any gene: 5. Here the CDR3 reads CASSPGLADRTDTQYF. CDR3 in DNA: TGTGCCAGCAGCCCGGGACTAGCGGATCGCACAGATACGCAGTATTTT.

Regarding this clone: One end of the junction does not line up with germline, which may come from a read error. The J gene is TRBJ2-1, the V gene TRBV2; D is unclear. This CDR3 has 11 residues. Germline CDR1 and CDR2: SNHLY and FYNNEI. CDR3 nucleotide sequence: TGTGCCAGCAGTGAAGGGGGAAATTTGATCTTC. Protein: CASSEGGNLIF. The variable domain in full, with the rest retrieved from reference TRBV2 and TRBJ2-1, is EPEVTQTPSHQVTQMGQEVILRCVPISNHLYFYWYRQILGQKVEFLVSFYNNEISEKSEIFDDQFSVERPDGSNFTLKIRSTKLEDSAMYFCASSEGGNLIFGPGTRLTVL.

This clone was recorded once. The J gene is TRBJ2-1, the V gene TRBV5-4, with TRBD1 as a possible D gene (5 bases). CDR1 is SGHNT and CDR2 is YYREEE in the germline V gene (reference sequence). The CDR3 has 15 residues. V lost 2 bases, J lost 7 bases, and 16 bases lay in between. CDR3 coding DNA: TGTGCCAGCAGCTTAGCAGGGTCCCCTTCTAATGAGCAGTTCTTC. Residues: CASSLAGSPSNEQFF.

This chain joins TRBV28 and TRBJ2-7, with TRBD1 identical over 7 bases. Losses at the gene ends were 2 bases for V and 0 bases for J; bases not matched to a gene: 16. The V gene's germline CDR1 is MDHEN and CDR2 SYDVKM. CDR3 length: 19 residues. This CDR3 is CASSLDRDSHFLSSYEQYF. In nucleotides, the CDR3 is TGTGCCAGCAGTTTAGATCGGGACAGCCATTTTTTAAGCTCCTACGAGCAGTACTTC.

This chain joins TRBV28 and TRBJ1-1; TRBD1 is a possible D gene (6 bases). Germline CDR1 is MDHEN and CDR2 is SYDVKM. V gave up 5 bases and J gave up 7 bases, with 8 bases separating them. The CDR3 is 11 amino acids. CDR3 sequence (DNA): TGTGCCAGCAGTAAACAGGGTGAAGCTTTCTTT. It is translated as CASSKQGEAFF.

In nucleotides, the CDR3 is TGTGCCAGCAGTGCCGGACTAGCGGGAGGGTACAATGAGCAGTTCTTC. It yields the protein CASSAGLAGGYNEQFF. The chain carries TRBV6-4 and TRBJ2-1, with 15 bases matching TRBD2. Trimming cost V 4 bases and J 4 bases; bases outside gene matches: 2. The CDR3 has 16 amino acids. Germline assignment: CDR1 MRHNA and CDR2 SNTAGT.

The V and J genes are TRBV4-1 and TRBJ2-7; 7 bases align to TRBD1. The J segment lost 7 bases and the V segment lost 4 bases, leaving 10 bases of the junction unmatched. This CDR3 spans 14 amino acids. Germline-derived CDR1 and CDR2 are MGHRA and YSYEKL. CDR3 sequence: CASSLRQGTTEQYF. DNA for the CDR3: TGCGCCAGCAGCCTCCGACAGGGCACTACGGAGCAGTACTTC.

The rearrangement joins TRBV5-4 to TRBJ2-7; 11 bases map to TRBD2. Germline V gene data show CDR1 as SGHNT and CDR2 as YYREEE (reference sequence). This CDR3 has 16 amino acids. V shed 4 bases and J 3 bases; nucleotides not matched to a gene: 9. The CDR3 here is CASSPNTGTSGYEQYF. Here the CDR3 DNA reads TGTGCCAGCAGCCCTAATACCGGGACTAGCGGCTACGAGCAGTACTTC.

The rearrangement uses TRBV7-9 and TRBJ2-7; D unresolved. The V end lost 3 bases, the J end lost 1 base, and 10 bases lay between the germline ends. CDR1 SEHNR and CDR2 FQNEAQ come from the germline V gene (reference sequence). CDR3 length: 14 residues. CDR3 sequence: CASSLGISSYEQYF. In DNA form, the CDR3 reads TGTGCCAGCAGCTTGGGGATATCGTCCTACGAGCAGTACTTC.

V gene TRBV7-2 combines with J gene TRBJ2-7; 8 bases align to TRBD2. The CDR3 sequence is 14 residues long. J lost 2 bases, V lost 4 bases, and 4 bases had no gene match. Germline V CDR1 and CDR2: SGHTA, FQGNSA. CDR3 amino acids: CASSSSGLTYEQYF. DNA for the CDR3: TGTGCCAGCAGCTCTAGCGGGCTCACCTACGAGCAGTACTTC.

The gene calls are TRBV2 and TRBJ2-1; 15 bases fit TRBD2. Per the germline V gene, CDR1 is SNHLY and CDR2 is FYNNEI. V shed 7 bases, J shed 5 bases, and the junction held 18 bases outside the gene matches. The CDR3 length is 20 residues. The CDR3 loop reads CASTETPGTSGRLMNNEQFF. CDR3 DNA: TGTGCCAGCACCGAGACTCCCGGGACTAGCGGGAGGCTAATGAACAATGAGCAGTTCTTC.

The CDR3 coding sequence is TGTGCCAGCAGTGAACAGTCGGCCGGGTCCTACGAGCAGTACTTC. Amino acids: CASSEQSAGSYEQYF. This rearrangement joins TRBV2 to TRBJ2-7; D gene unclear. Germline assignment: CDR1 SNHLY and CDR2 FYNNEI. Trimming removed 2 bases at V and 1 base at J, with 12 bases between. CDR3 length: 15 amino acids.

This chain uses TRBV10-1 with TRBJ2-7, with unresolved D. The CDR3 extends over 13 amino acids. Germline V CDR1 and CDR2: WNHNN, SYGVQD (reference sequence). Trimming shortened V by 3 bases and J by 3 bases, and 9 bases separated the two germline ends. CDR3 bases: TGCGCCAGCAGTGAAGGAACCCTCTACGAGCAGTACTTC. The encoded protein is CASSEGTLYEQYF.

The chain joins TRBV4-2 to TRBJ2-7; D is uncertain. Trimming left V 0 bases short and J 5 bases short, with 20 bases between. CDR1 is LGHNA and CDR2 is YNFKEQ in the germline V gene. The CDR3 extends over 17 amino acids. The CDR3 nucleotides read TGTGCCAGCAGCCAAGATTACAAAGTCGCGAAGGTCGACGAGCAGTACTTC. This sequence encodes CASSQDYKVAKVDEQYF.

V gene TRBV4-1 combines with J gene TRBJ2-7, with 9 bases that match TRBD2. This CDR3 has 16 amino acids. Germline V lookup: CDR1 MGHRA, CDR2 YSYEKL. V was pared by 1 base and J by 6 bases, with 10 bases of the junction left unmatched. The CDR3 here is CASSQAGREGHPEQYF. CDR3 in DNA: TGCGCCAGCAGCCAAGCAGGGCGGGAGGGCCATCCCGAGCAGTACTTC.